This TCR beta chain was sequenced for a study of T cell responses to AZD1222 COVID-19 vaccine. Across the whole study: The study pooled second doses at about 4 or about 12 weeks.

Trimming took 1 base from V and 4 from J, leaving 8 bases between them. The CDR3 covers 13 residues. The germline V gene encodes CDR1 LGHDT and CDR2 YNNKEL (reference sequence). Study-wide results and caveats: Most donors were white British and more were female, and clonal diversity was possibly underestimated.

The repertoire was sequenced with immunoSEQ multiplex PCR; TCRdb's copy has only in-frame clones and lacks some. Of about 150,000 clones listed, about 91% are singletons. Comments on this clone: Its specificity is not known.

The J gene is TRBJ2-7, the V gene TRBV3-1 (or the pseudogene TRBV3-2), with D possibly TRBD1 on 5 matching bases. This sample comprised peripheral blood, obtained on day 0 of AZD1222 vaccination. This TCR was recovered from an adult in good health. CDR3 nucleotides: TGTGCCAGCAGCCAAGGGGCAGGGTACGAGCAGTACTTC. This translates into CASSQGAGYEQYF.